This T cell receptor beta chain was sequenced in a study of OX40 agonist ivuxolimab in advanced cancers. Study at large: It was permissible to have had prior anti-PD-1, anti-PD-L1 or anti-CTLA-4 therapy, and around 41% had some. There were three patients with partial responses, one having hepatocellular carcinoma and two cutaneous melanoma. Findings and limits, study-wide: CD8+ T cells averaged more expanded clones than CD4+.

Systemic immunosuppression or autoimmune disease history was grounds to exclude patients. As for this clone: The antigen remains unidentified.

Trimming at V came to 4 bases and at J to 3 bases, leaving 8 bases not matched to a gene. The CDR3 is 15 amino acids. Germline V CDR1 and CDR2: SGHTA, FQGNSA. Libraries were prepared by immunoSEQ multiplex PCR; TCRdb keeps only in-frame clonotypes and omits some of them. The table shows about 41,000 clones, with 85% occurring only once. The genes are TRBV7-2 and TRBJ2-5, with TRBD2 matching over 7 bases. This sequence originates from an adult with an advanced solid tumor such as melanoma, head and neck, liver or kidney cancer. The sample consisted of CD4+ or CD8+ T cells sorted from blood, taken in a trial of the OX40 agonist ivuxolimab. As DNA, the CDR3 is TGTGCCAGCAGCTGGAGGGCGGGAGAGGAAGAGACCCAGTACTTC. It encodes CASSWRAGEEETQYF.